Following are 6 T cell receptor beta chains from one sample sequenced in a study of CD8 T cells in ankylosing spondylitis. Findings of the study overall: Seemingly characteristic of ankylosing spondylitis blood was a TCR beta motif consisting of about 8 highly homologous variants.

Antigens of these TCRs are unknown. TCRdb passed the 5' RACE reads through MiXCR, listing each CDR3 protein once. The sample has 350,000 to 450,000 distinct CDR3 sequences; roughly a quarter are singletons. The source material was blood, either unsorted or a sorted T cell fraction (not recorded which). These receptors all stem from a male donor with ankylosing spondylitis.

This rearrangement joins TRBV12-3 or TRBV12-4 to TRBJ1-5; unclear D gene. V was trimmed by 3 bases and J by 5 bases, leaving 5 bases between them. The CDR3 has 12 amino acids. As DNA, the CDR3 is TGTGCCAGCAGTTTCTCTTATCAGCCCCAGCATTTT. Translating it yields CASSFSYQPQHF.

This clonotype was picked up one time. CDR3 coding DNA: TGTGCCACCAGTGATTTAGGCGGGGGGACGAGGACCGGGGAGCTGTTTTTT. Its protein is CATSDLGGGTRTGELFF. V gene TRBV24-1 combines with J gene TRBJ2-2; 8 bases agree with TRBD2. After removal of 1 base from V and 5 bases from J, the junction contained 8 bases not matched to a gene. Per the germline V gene, CDR1 is KGHDR and CDR2 is SFDVKD. The CDR3 has 17 amino acids.

The chain recombines TRBV7-9 with TRBJ2-6; D gene uncertain. CDR1 is SEHNR, CDR2 FQNEAQ, per germline (reference sequence). The CDR3 is 15 residues long. Trimming took off 6 bases at V and 1 base at J, with 10 bases between the two ends. This CDR3 reads CASSSSGSGANVLTF. CDR3 DNA: TGTGCCAGCAGTTCATCGGGTTCTGGGGCCAACGTCCTGACTTTC.

There are a few counts of this clonotype. V is TRBV6-5 and J is TRBJ2-3; 10 positions agree with TRBD2. CDR1 is MNHEY and CDR2 is SVGAGI in the germline V gene. This CDR3 spans 16 amino acids. V lost 2 bases, J lost 6 bases, and 8 bases stayed unmatched. The CDR3 reads CASSYTSGEGLDTQYF. For the CDR3, the DNA is TGTGCCAGCAGTTACACTAGCGGGGAGGGGTTGGATACGCAGTATTTT.

This clonotype appeared a few times. This chain uses TRBV6-1 with TRBJ2-1; a possible D gene is TRBD2 (5 bases). V gave up 5 bases and J gave up 0 bases, with 14 bases separating them. The CDR3 consists of 16 residues. Germline V gives CDR1 MNHNS, CDR2 SASEGT. Written as DNA, the CDR3 is TGTGCCAGCAGTCGAGAAGCGGATAGCTCCTACAATGAGCAGTTCTTC. Translating it yields CASSREADSSYNEQFF.

This clonotype was observed a few times. The chain is built from TRBV2 and TRBJ2-3; tentative D call: TRBD2 (5 bases). CDR1 is SNHLY, CDR2 FYNNEI, per germline. The CDR3 consists of 13 residues. Deletions cut 0 bases from V and 11 bases from J, with 12 bases between. DNA of the CDR3: TGTGCCAGCAGTGAAGCCGATCGGGGTGGGCAGTATTTT. Amino acid sequence: CASSEADRGGQYF.